Included here is one T cell receptor beta chain sequence, with context. The antigen is unknown. Using immunoSEQ multiplex PCR, the repertoire was profiled, and TCRdb retains in-frame clones only, with some absent. This table has about 100,000 clones, approximately 83% appearing once. These data are taken from a study of PD-1 blockade in classical Hodgkin lymphoma. Study-wide results and caveats: CD4+ TCR diversity, unlike CD8+, climbed significantly by C4D1.

All patients experienced relapse after autologous stem cell transplantation, and brentuximab vedotin exposure was variable. Responses achieved at best were complete response, partial response or progressive disease. V was pared by 8 bases and J by 0 bases, with 10 bases between. Germline CDR1 is SGHVS and CDR2 is FNYEAQ. The CDR3 is 13 residues long. The source of this sequence is a human donor with classical Hodgkin lymphoma. The sequencing here drew on peripheral blood mononuclear cells (PBMCs), taken at baseline. The chain links TRBV7-6 to TRBJ1-1; possible D gene TRBD1, 5 bases. The CDR3 sequence is CASGADLNTEAFF. The CDR3 DNA reads as TGTGCCAGCGGGGCAGACCTGAACACTGAAGCTTTCTTT.